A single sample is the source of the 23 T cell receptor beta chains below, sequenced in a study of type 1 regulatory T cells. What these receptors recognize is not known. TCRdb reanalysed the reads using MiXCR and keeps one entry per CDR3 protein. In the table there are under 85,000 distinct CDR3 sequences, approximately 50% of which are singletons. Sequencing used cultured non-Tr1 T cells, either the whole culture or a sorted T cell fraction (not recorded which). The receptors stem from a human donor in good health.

The DNA for the CDR3 is TGTGCCAGCGGCGGCAGCACAGATACGCAGTATTTT. This codes for CASGGSTDTQYF. The chain uses TRBV28 and TRBJ2-3; D ambiguous. Germline loops: CDR1 MDHEN, CDR2 SYDVKM. V was cut by 8 bases and J by 0 bases, with 6 bases left in between. The CDR3 loop spans 12 amino acids.

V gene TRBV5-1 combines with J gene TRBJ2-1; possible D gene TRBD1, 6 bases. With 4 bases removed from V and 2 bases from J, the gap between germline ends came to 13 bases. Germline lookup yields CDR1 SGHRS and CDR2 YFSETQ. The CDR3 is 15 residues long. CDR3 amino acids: CASSQNTGTYNEQFF. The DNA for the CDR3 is TGCGCCAGCAGCCAGAACACAGGGACCTACAATGAGCAGTTCTTC.

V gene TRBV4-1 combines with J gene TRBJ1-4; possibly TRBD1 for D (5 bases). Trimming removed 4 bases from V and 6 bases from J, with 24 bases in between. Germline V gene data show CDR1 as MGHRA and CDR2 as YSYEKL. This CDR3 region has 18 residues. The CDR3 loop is CASSRLSTGGSSYEKLFF. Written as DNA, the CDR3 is TGCGCCAGCAGCCGCCTATCCACTGGGGGGAGTTCCTATGAAAAACTGTTTTTT.

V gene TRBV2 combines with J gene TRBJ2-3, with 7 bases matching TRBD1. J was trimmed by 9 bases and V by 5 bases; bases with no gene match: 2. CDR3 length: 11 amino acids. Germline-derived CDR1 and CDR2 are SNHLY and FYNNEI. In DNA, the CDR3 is TGTGCCAGCAGTCCACAGGGGACGCAGTATTTT. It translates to CASSPQGTQYF. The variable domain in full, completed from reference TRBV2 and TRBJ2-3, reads EPEVTQTPSHQVTQMGQEVILRCVPISNHLYFYWYRQILGQKVEFLVSFYNNEISEKSEIFDDQFSVERPDGSNFTLKIRSTKLEDSAMYFCASSPQGTQYFGPGTRLTVL.

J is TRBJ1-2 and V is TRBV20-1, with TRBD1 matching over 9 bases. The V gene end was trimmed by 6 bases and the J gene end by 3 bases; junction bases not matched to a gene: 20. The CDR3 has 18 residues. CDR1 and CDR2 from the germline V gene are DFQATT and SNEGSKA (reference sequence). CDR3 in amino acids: CSASPGRDRVSFDYGYTF. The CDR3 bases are TGCAGTGCAAGCCCCGGTCGGGACAGGGTCTCATTCGACTATGGCTACACCTTC.

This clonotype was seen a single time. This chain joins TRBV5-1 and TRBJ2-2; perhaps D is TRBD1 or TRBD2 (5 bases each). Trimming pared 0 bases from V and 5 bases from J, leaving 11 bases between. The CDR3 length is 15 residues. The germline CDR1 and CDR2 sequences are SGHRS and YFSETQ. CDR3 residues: CASSLEAGSTGELFF. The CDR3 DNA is TGCGCCAGCAGCTTGGAGGCAGGGAGTACCGGGGAGCTGTTTTTT.

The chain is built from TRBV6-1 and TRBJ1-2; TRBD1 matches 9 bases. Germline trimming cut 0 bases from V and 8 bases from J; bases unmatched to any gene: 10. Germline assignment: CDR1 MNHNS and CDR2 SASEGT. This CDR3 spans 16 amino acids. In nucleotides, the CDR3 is TGTGCCAGCAGTGAAGCGGGAACAGGGGGCTCGATGGGCTACACCTTC. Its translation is CASSEAGTGGSMGYTF.

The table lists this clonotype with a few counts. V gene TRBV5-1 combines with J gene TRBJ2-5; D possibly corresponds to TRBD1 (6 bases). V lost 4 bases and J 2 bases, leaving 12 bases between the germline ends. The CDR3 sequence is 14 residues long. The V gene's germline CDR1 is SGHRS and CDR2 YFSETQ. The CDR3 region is CASSPGTPQETQYF. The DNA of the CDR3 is TGCGCCAGCAGCCCAGGGACACCTCAAGAGACCCAGTACTTC.

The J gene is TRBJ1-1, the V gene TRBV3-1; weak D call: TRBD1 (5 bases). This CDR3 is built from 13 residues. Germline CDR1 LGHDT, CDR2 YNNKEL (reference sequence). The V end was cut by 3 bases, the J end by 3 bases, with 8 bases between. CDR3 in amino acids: CASSHLGDTEAFF. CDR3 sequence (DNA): TGTGCCAGCAGCCATTTAGGGGACACTGAAGCTTTCTTT.

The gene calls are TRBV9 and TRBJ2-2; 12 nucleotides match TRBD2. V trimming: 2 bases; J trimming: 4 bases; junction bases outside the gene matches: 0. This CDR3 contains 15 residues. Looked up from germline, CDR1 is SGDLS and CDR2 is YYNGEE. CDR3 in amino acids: CASSVTSGGTGELFF. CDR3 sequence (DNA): TGTGCCAGCAGCGTGACTAGCGGGGGCACCGGGGAGCTGTTTTTT.

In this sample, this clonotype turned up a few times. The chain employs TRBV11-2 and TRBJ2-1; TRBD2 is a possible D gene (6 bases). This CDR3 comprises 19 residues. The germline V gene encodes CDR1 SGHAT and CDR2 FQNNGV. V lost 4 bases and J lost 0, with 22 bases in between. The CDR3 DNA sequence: TGTGCCAGCAGCTGGGGGGTGGGTAGCGGAACCCGCTCCTACAATGAGCAGTTCTTC. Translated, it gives CASSWGVGSGTRSYNEQFF.

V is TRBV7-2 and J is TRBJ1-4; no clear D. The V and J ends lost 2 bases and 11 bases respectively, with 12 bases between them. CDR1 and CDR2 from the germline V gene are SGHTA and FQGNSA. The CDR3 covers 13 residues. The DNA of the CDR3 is TGTGCCAGCAGCTTACGGAATTCGGGGAAACTGTTTTTT. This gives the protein CASSLRNSGKLFF. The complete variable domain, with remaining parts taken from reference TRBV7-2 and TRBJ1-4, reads GAGVSQSPSNKVTEKGKDVELRCDPISGHTALYWYRQSLGQGLEFLIYFQGNSAPDKSGLPSDRFSAERTGGSVSTLTIQRTQQEDSAVYLCASSLRNSGKLFFGSGTQLSVL.

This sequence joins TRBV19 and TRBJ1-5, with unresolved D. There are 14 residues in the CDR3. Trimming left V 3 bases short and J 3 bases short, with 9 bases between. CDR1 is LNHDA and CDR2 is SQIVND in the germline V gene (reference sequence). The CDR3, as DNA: TGTGCCAGTAGTATTGGTAGGCTCAATCAGCCCCAGCATTTT. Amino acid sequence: CASSIGRLNQPQHF.

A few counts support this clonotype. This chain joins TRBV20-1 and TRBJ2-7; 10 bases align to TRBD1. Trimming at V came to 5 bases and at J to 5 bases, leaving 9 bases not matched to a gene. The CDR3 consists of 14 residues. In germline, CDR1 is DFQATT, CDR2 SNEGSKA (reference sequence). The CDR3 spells CSAGGQGKEDEQYF. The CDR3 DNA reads TGCAGTGCTGGGGGACAGGGGAAGGAGGACGAGCAGTACTTC.

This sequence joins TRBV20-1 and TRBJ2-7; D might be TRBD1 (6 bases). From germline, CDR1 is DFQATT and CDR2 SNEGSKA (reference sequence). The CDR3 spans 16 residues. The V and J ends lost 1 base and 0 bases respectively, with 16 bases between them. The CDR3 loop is CSARVLTGTPSYEQYF. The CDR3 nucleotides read TGCAGTGCTAGAGTTCTTACAGGGACCCCCTCCTACGAGCAGTACTTC.

CDR3 sequence reads: CASTTTGGRPEAFF. CDR3 in DNA: TGTGCCAGCACCACGACAGGTGGCAGACCTGAAGCTTTCTTT. This chain connects TRBV6-2 or TRBV6-3 to TRBJ1-1; D is possibly TRBD1 (6 bases). Trimming removed 7 bases from V and 6 bases from J, with 18 bases in between. Per the germline V gene, CDR1 is MNHEY and CDR2 is SVGEGT. The CDR3 sequence is 14 residues long.

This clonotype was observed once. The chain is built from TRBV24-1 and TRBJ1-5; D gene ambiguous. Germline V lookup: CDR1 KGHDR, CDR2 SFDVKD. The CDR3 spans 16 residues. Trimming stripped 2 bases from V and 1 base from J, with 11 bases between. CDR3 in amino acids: CATSDSPRWSNQPQHF. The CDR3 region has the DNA TGTGCCACCAGTGATTCCCCTCGGTGGAGCAATCAGCCCCAGCATTTT.

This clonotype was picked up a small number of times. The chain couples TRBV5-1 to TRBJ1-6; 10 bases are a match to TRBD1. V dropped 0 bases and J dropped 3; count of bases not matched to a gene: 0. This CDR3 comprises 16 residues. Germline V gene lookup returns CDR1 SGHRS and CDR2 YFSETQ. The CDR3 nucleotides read TGCGCCAGCAGCTTGGGGACAGGGGGCTATAATTCACCCCTCCACTTT. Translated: CASSLGTGGYNSPLHF.

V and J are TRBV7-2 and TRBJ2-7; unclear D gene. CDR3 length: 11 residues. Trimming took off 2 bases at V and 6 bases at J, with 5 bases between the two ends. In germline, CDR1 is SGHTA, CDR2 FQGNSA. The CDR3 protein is CASSLLAEQYF. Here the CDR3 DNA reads TGTGCCAGCAGCTTATTGGCCGAGCAGTACTTC.

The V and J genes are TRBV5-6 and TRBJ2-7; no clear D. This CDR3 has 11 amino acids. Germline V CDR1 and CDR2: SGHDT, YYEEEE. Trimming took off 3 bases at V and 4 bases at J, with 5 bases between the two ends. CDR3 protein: CASSSKYEQYF. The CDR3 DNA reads TGTGCCAGCAGCTCCAAATACGAGCAGTACTTC.

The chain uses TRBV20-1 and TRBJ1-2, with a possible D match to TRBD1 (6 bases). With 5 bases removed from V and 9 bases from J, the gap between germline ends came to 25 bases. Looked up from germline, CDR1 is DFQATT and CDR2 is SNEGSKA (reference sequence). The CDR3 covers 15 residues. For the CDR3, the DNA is TGCAGTGCTCGTAAGACAGGATCCTTCCCATGGAGCTACACCTTC. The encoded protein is CSARKTGSFPWSYTF.

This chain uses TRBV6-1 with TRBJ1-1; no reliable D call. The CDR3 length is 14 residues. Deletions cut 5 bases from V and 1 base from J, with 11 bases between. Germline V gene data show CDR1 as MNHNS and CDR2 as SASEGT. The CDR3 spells CASSPGSKNTEAFF. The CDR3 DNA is TGTGCCAGCAGTCCCGGAAGTAAGAACACTGAAGCTTTCTTT.

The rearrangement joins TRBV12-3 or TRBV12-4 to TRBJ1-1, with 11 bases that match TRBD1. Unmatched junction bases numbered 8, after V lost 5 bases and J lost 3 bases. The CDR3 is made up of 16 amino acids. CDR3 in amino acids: CASSPGQGAIDTEAFF. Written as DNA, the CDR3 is TGTGCCAGCAGTCCCGGACAGGGGGCGATCGACACTGAAGCTTTCTTT.